This T cell receptor (beta chain) was captured in a study of cytomegalovirus exposure and HLA in healthy donors (dated by TCRdb to about 2017). For the study in its entirety: An earlier analysis of 587 of the donors reported over 250 Gb of sequence data and 95 million to 140 million unique TCR beta sequences obtained from 150 million to 200 million T cells. Among some 410 genotyped donors of the cohort, an average of approximately 240,000 unique TCR beta nucleotide sequences was sequenced per donor, of which about 18% were non-productive. The study used immunosequencing to profile the T cell repertoires of approximately 640 subjects and linked those repertoires to cytomegalovirus serostatus. The study combined high-throughput TCR immunosequencing, statistical association of individual TCRs with disease status, and machine learning to predict cytomegalovirus infection status. The aim of the study was to test whether cataloging public T cell receptors could identify signatures of past pathogen exposure. A separate validation cohort of about 110 different subjects was used in addition to the 666-subject first cohort. Donor age, sex, ethnicity and CMV serostatus were compiled alongside the repertoire data. HLA typing covered class I and class II loci at four-digit resolution. To decide whether each TCR beta V gene segment behaved as functional or pseudogenic, an earlier analysis of approximately 590 of the donors relied on high-throughput TCR beta sequencing. The later analysis used no new phenotypic data to find candidate immune exposures, relying instead on TCR beta sequences and their occurrence across donors. Five DR-DQ haplotypes were treated as single units for association and clustering because of strong linkage in the cohort. A later genetic analysis used genome-wide SNP genotypes for about 65% of the roughly 670 donors, treating that subset as a discovery cohort. The number of typed donors differed by locus: roughly 620-630 for A, B, C, DRB1 and DQB1; about 520 for DQA1; around 580 for DPA1; and 400 to 480 for DPB1. Of the 300 to 400 genotyped donors, about 80% fell in the genetic ancestry cluster associated with self-reported Caucasian donors. Approximately 300 gigabases of sequencing data and 70 million to 100 million unique TCR sequences made up an early release that covered over 550 HLA-typed donors. Every discovery cohort repertoire had been produced on one sequencing platform. A later analysis re-examined previously published TCR beta repertoires from roughly 650 donors and added high-resolution HLA genotyping to investigate patterns of TCR occurrence.

Preparation of the library involved the immunoSEQ multiplex PCR assay. A mixture of 60 forward primers for TCR Vbeta segments and 13 reverse primers for TCR Jbeta segments was used in the multiplex PCR. The CDR3 region of rearranged TCR beta genes was amplified from genomic DNA by a multiplex PCR assay. Amplified TCR beta libraries were sequenced as 87-base-pair reads on the Illumina HiSeq System. In the authors' own workflow: A later analysis counted approximately 74 million unique TCR beta chains across the 650 to 800 repertoires, and some 11 million of these chains were shared by at least two donors. Raw reads were error-corrected and collapsed into unique sequences by a nearest-neighbor algorithm in which closely related sequences were merged to remove PCR and sequencing errors. To assign V, D and J gene segments, CDR3 sequences were aligned to IMGT reference sequences. For a sequence to be retained, a match of at least six nucleotides to both a V gene segment and a J gene segment was required. A rearrangement counted as productive if the CDR3 had no stop codons and remained in frame with V and J, and every other rearrangement counted as non-productive. CDR3 was defined by IMGT convention, running from the second conserved V-encoded cysteine to the conserved J-encoded phenylalanine. Sequences without an unambiguous match to a single V gene segment were excluded from the earlier analysis of approximately 560 of the donors. An earlier analysis of a few hundred of the donors called V segments functional above 56.7% productive rearrangements and segregating when the between-donor standard deviation exceeded 5%. A statistical classification framework was built for diagnosing cytomegalovirus status from the catalog of TCR beta chain sequences. A later analysis assigned V and J genes by comparing TCR nucleotide sequences with IMGT/GENE-DB human TR gene sequences. In a later analysis, CDR3 sequences and most-parsimonious VDJ recombination scenarios were assigned using the TCRdist pipeline. In a later analysis, each TCR beta chain was defined by its CDR3 amino acid sequence together with its V-gene family, and reads without a unique V-gene family were excluded. To address suspected cross-contamination and a sequencing artifact, a later analysis removed roughly 640 highly shared, low-generation-probability nucleotide sequences. A later analysis calculated a clonal expansion index for each public chain from normalized within-repertoire ranks of inferred template counts. In a later analysis, generation probabilities were computed with a VDJ recombination model fitted to out-of-frame rearrangements, and the resulting probabilities were checked against IGoR. A later analysis scored TCR-TCR, TCR-HLA and TCR-CMV co-occurrence with hypergeometric tests, applying a repertoire-size bias correction to TCR pairs. To estimate false discovery rates, a later analysis permuted the HLA or CMV assignments 20 times. In a later analysis, co-occurring TCRs were grouped using DBSCAN, and TCRdist sequence similarity was added for clustering within HLA-allele-positive subsets. Repertoires with fewer than 30,000 or more than 120,000 public chains were left out of co-occurrence clustering, as were four to six repertoires with anomalous nucleotide sharing. TCRdb retrieved this table from immuneACCESS and kept in-frame rearrangements only. Not all clones are present; in checked studies, unresolved V genes account for under half, and no reason is known for the remainder. V, J and clone size are taken as reported in that table, and D and trimming were inferred from the DNA itself. The table for this sample lists 100,000 to 150,000 clones. The top ten constitute around 1.6% of the sample.

In total, 500 to 700 healthy bone marrow donors made up the cohort. Cohort members were all nominally healthy when sampled, although unrecorded immune exposures were likely present. The donor was CMV seropositive and belonged to the group of a few hundred seropositive cohort members. A peripheral blood sample was collected from each donor, and TCR beta sequencing was performed on peripheral blood mononuclear cells. The Qiagen DNeasy Blood Extraction Kit was used to extract genomic DNA from the blood cell samples. Study-wide findings and limitations: A total of around 150 TCR beta chains were listed by the study as associated with cytomegalovirus. Because the 87-base-pair reads could not distinguish some IMGT-functional V segments, including TRBV6-2 and TRBV6-3, those segments were excluded. In a later analysis, TCR association rates were found to vary across HLA loci, with the most associated TCRs seen for DRB1 alleles and the fewest for HLA-C alleles. Immune exposure information for the cohort was limited to CMV serostatus. The presence/absence analyses assumed that sequencing depth was roughly uniform across donors, and that assumption may not be true. A further reported finding was that TCR beta sequences accurately predicted the HLA-A and HLA-B alleles for most subjects in the first cohort. A cluster of highly shared sequence variants was judged likely to represent a technical artifact of the sequencing pipeline. V-gene and J-gene trimming of TCR beta chains was associated with a missense DCLRE1C variant in a later genetic analysis, and the association was replicated in an independent cohort. This cohort had only TCR beta chains sequenced, and the lack of alpha or paired-chain data limited which features could be detected. According to a later genetic analysis, donors in an Asian-associated ancestry cluster had fewer N-insertions in productive TCRs than the roughly 700-donor mean. Correlated functional status among segregating V segments might reflect linkage disequilibrium, but an unknown experimental factor could not be ruled out. In vitro tests confirmed that a few of the cytomegalovirus-associated TCR beta chains recognize cytomegalovirus antigens. In a later analysis, several top co-occurrence clusters were reported to appear linked to parvovirus B19, influenza, CMV and Epstein-Barr virus. Because counts were too low, seventeen rarely observed V segments, including chromosome 9 orphons, were excluded from the earlier analysis of 587 of the donors. An earlier analysis of some 590 of the donors showed that most TCR beta V segments appeared in productive rearrangements either about 87% or about 30% of the time, which broadly matched IMGT annotations. The authors suggested that the approach could potentially be extended to other disease states and immunological phenotypes. While some public TCRs were present in many individuals, most TCR sequences turned up only very rarely across donors. The classifier was reported to diagnose cytomegalovirus status with high specificity and sensitivity in both the original cohort and the validation cohort. At a false discovery rate of 0.05, a later analysis linked approximately 18,000 TCR beta sequences to specific HLA alleles. When HLA alleles, especially DR and DQ, strongly co-occurred, TCR associations were difficult to assign to individual alleles. HLA typing was unavailable for some donors at each locus, so association tests used only the typed subset. In a later analysis, most CMV-associated TCR beta chains were found to appear HLA-restricted, with HLA associations seemingly driven largely by CMV exposure. In a later analysis, HLA-associated TCR beta chains were found to be more clonally expanded and to have lower generation probabilities than equally common non-associated chains.

V is trimmed back by 5 bases and J by 5 bases, and the junction contains 6 bases that no gene match accounts for. CDR1 and CDR2, per the germline V gene, are SQVTM and ANQGSEA. The CDR3 holds 12 amino acids from the cysteine to the phenylalanine. CDR3 DNA is the only sequence kept; it has 36 bases, read in frame from the first base. Regarding this clone: Its target antigen remains unknown.

The sequenced material came from PBMCs. The clonotype originates from a woman in her 40s in good health and CMV-seropositive. The chain joins TRBV29-1 to TRBJ2-7, and 7 bases in between align with TRBD2. The nucleotide sequence is TGCAGCGTTTTTGTACTAGCGAACGAGCAGTACTTC. Translated, it reads CSVFVLANEQYF.